This T cell receptor (beta chain) was identified in a study of T-cell memory formation after mild COVID-19. Study-wide points: There was a balanced CD4/CD8 profile in clones contracting day 15 to 85, and later expanders leaned CD4+.

From the 5' RACE reads, TCRdb called clonotypes with MiXCR, one entry per CDR3 protein. The sample contains roughly 620,000 distinct CDR3 sequences, roughly 18% of which appear only once. For this clonotype: The target antigen is unknown.

Material for sequencing was PBMCs or a T cell subset sorted from them (not recorded which). This receptor was taken from an adult woman who had mild COVID-19 (a few samples of this study predate the infection). Cell type and time point are not known.

The DNA of the CDR3 is TGCAGTGCTAGAGATGACAGGGTGGGGACAGATACGCAGTATTTT. Protein product: CSARDDRVGTDTQYF. The chain uses TRBV20-1 and TRBJ2-3; 7 bases match TRBD1. CDR1 DFQATT and CDR2 SNEGSKA come from the germline V gene (reference sequence). CDR3 length equals 15 residues. V lost 0 bases, J lost 3 bases, and 6 bases stayed unmatched.